This T cell receptor beta chain was recovered during a study of OX40 agonist ivuxolimab in advanced cancers. The junction had 8 bases not matched to a gene; V was cut back by 5 bases and J by 2 bases. Germline lookup yields CDR1 PRHDT and CDR2 FYEKMQ (reference sequence). This CDR3 has 16 residues. Profiled with immunoSEQ multiplex PCR; TCRdb holds only in-frame clones, not every one. The table shows approximately 44,000 clones, with approximately 90% occurring only once. The specimen was CD4+ or CD8+ T cells sorted from blood, collected in a trial of the OX40 agonist ivuxolimab. V gene TRBV13 combines with J gene TRBJ2-3, with TRBD2 identical over 9 bases. The source of this sequence is an adult with an advanced solid tumor such as melanoma, head and neck, liver or kidney cancer. CDR3 nucleotide sequence: TGTGCCAGCAGCCAAGGGCGACTAGCGGTCACAGATACGCAGTATTTT. Encoded protein: CASSQGRLAVTDTQYF.